Below, 30 T cell receptor beta chains from the same sample are listed, as sequenced in a study of response to subunit inactivated influenza vaccine (dated by TCRdb to the late 2010s). The method was RT-PCR. Sequencing instrument: Illumina HiSeq 2500. TCRdb trimmed public reads at Q25 via fastp, called clones via MiXCR and kept in-frame beta chains. Rows with a matching CDR3 protein are joined into one entry that keeps the most common DNA and genes. The sample data list hundreds of thousands of distinct CDR3 sequences, and approximately 10% of these were observed just once. The ten largest clones add up to approximately 10% of the sample. This same sample was also taken into another study, of T cells expressing NK-cell markers. As that second paper reports: TCR beta cDNA libraries were prepared using 5'RACE template switching, which introduced a universal primer site and unique molecular identifiers.

The sample was PBMCs from blood, taken on the day of vaccination. The receptors were sampled from a man over 45 who received an inactivated influenza vaccine. Donor details come from another sample of the same person, matched by shared clones.

This clonotype was recorded a few times. The V gene is TRBV18, the J gene TRBJ2-3; TRBD2 matches at 14 bases. CDR3 length equals 15 residues. The germline CDR1 and CDR2 sequences are KGHSH and LQKENI. The V segment lost 6 bases and the J segment 5 bases; nucleotides outside the gene matches: 4. CDR3 loop: CASSSGTSGRDTQYF. DNA of the CDR3: TGTGCCAGCTCGTCCGGGACTAGCGGGAGAGATACGCAGTATTTT.

This clonotype turned up a few times. The V call is TRBV6-2 or TRBV6-3, the J call TRBJ2-1, with a weak D call TRBD2 (5 bases). The CDR3 contains 14 residues. The V gene's germline CDR1 is MNHEY and CDR2 SVGEGT. Trimming removed 9 bases from V and 0 bases from J, with 12 bases in between. In nucleotides, the CDR3 is TGTGCCAGTAGTAGCGCGAGCTCCTACAATGAGCAGTTCTTC. Translating it yields CASSSASSYNEQFF.

The chain combines TRBV2 with TRBJ2-3; D gene uncertain. CDR3 length: 14 amino acids. CDR1 and CDR2 (germline): SNHLY, FYNNEI. The V and J ends lost 4 bases and 2 bases respectively, with 10 bases between them. The CDR3: CASSVPPFTDTQYF. CDR3 in DNA: TGTGCCAGCAGTGTCCCCCCATTCACAGATACGCAGTATTTT.

The table lists this clonotype with a few counts. The chain is built from TRBV27 and TRBJ2-7; D is unclear. CDR3 length: 14 amino acids. Looked up from germline, CDR1 is MNHEY and CDR2 is SMNVEV (reference sequence). V was cut by 5 bases and J by 4 bases, with 15 bases left in between. This CDR3 is CASSTPTWPYEQYF. DNA of the CDR3: TGTGCCAGCAGTACACCCACCTGGCCTTACGAGCAGTACTTC.

This clonotype was counted a few times. J is TRBJ2-1 and V is TRBV12-3 or TRBV12-4; 15 positions agree with TRBD2. Trimming cost V 5 bases and J 6 bases; bases outside gene matches: 2. CDR3 length equals 15 residues. CDR3 sequence: CASSKGLAGGNEQFF. The CDR3 DNA sequence: TGTGCCAGCAGTAAGGGACTAGCGGGAGGCAATGAGCAGTTCTTC.

This chain joins TRBV10-3 and TRBJ2-5, with D perhaps matching TRBD1 (5 bases). The germline V and J ends were trimmed by 8 bases and 0 bases, with 7 bases remaining between them. The CDR3 covers 12 residues. Germline assignment: CDR1 ENHRY and CDR2 SYGVKD. Here the CDR3 DNA reads TGTGCCATCGGGGCAGACCAAGAGACCCAGTACTTC. This translates into CAIGADQETQYF.

This clonotype was detected a few times. The chain is built from TRBV6-1 and TRBJ1-2, with D possibly matching TRBD1 (5 bases). CDR3 length: 14 residues. Trimming pared 6 bases from V and 2 bases from J, leaving 13 bases between. Germline V gene data show CDR1 as MNHNS and CDR2 as SASEGT. The CDR3 coding sequence is TGTGCCAGCAGATCTCCGGGGGAGAACTATGGCTACACCTTC. Translated, it gives CASRSPGENYGYTF.

This clonotype was seen repeatedly, ten times or more. The genes are TRBV5-1 and TRBJ2-1; D is unclear. This CDR3 region has 18 residues. V dropped 0 bases and J dropped 0 bases, with 16 bases sitting between them. Germline CDR1 SGHRS, CDR2 YFSETQ. The CDR3: CASSLARRAESSYNEQFF. Written as DNA, the CDR3 is TGCGCCAGCAGCTTGGCTCGCCGGGCGGAAAGCTCCTACAATGAGCAGTTCTTC.

This clonotype was detected a few times. The chain recombines TRBV12-3 or TRBV12-4 with TRBJ2-7, with 9 bases fitting TRBD1. Unmatched junction bases numbered 7, after V lost 6 bases and J lost 7 bases. The CDR3 length is 13 residues. DNA for the CDR3: TGTGCCAGCAGCGTTACAGGGGGCGGAGAGCAGTACTTC. Its protein product is CASSVTGGGEQYF.

The chain joins TRBV20-1 to TRBJ1-5; a weak D match, TRBD1 (6 bases). V was cut by 4 bases and J by 0 bases, with 13 bases left in between. In germline, CDR1 is DFQATT, CDR2 SNEGSKA (reference sequence). This CDR3 is 15 amino acids long. The CDR3 nucleotides read TGCAGTGCTACTAGACAGGTCTTTAGCAATCAGCCCCAGCATTTT. Translation gives CSATRQVFSNQPQHF.

The gene calls are TRBV10-3 and TRBJ1-2, with 10 bases fitting TRBD1. CDR1 is ENHRY and CDR2 is SYGVKD in the germline V gene. This CDR3 comprises 12 residues. V lost 9 bases to trimming and J lost 8 bases; unmatched junction nucleotides: 6. CDR3 loop: CAITGTGAGYTF. The DNA for the CDR3 is TGTGCCATAACCGGGACAGGGGCCGGCTACACCTTC.

The chain is built from TRBV19 and TRBJ2-7, with TRBD1 matching over 8 bases. This CDR3 contains 15 residues. CDR1 is LNHDA and CDR2 is SQIVND in the germline V gene (reference sequence). The J segment lost 2 bases and the V segment lost 4 bases, leaving 7 bases of the junction unmatched. This CDR3 is CASSTGTGMPYEQYF. CDR3 nucleotide sequence: TGTGCCAGTAGTACCGGGACAGGTATGCCCTACGAGCAGTACTTC.

The V gene is TRBV5-1, the J gene TRBJ1-4, with 9 nucleotides matching TRBD1. The CDR3 loop spans 14 amino acids. Per germline, CDR1 SGHRS and CDR2 YFSETQ. Trimming removed 2 bases from V and 6 bases from J; junction bases left unmatched: 2. This CDR3 is CASSFWTGDEKLFF. CDR3 nucleotides: TGCGCCAGCAGCTTCTGGACAGGGGATGAAAAACTGTTTTTT.

This clonotype was recorded a few times. The chain employs TRBV2 and TRBJ2-7, with D uncertain. Germline CDR1 SNHLY, CDR2 FYNNEI. The germline V and J ends were trimmed by 6 bases and 2 bases, with 11 bases remaining between them. This CDR3 region has 13 residues. CDR3 protein: CASSPTDAYEQYF. CDR3 bases: TGTGCCAGCAGCCCGACTGACGCCTACGAGCAGTACTTC.

The rearrangement joins TRBV6-5 to TRBJ2-2; D unresolved. Germline V gene data show CDR1 as MNHEY and CDR2 as SVGAGI. Trimming took off 2 bases at V and 5 bases at J, with 6 bases between the two ends. The CDR3 is made up of 13 amino acids. The DNA for the CDR3 is TGTGCCAGCAGTTACCAGAGAACCGGGGAGCTGTTTTTT. This encodes CASSYQRTGELFF.

This rearrangement joins TRBV27 to TRBJ1-6; possible D gene TRBD1, 5 bases. CDR3 length equals 14 residues. Germline CDR1 and CDR2: MNHEY and SMNVEV (reference sequence). Trimming took 8 bases from V and 0 from J, leaving 8 bases between them. The CDR3 loop is CASGTGSYNSPLHF. DNA for the CDR3: TGTGCCAGCGGAACAGGCTCCTATAATTCACCCCTCCACTTT.

This chain uses TRBV6-2 or TRBV6-3 with TRBJ2-1, with 7 nucleotides matching TRBD1. The CDR3 spans 15 residues. V lost 5 bases and J lost 3; bases outside the gene matches: 7. CDR1 is MNHEY and CDR2 is SVGEGT in the germline V gene. CDR3 protein: CASSPGQLFYNEQFF. CDR3 coding DNA: TGTGCCAGCAGTCCGGGACAGCTCTTCTACAATGAGCAGTTCTTC.

The chain uses TRBV20-1 and TRBJ2-6; TRBD1 might be the D (6 bases). CDR1 is DFQATT and CDR2 is SNEGSKA in the germline V gene (reference sequence). The CDR3 sequence is 15 residues long. Deletions cut 3 bases from V and 0 bases from J, with 9 bases between. For the CDR3, the DNA is TGCAGTGCTAGTGCAGGGGTCTCTGGGGCCAACGTCCTGACTTTC. Translating gives CSASAGVSGANVLTF.

The sample holds a few counts of this clonotype. V usage is TRBV12-3 or TRBV12-4 and J usage is TRBJ2-7; D ambiguous. CDR3 length: 13 residues. The ends were cut back, 4 bases at V and 3 bases at J, with 10 bases in the middle. The CDR3 spells CASSYFRIYEQYF. The CDR3 DNA reads TGTGCCAGCAGTTATTTCAGGATCTACGAGCAGTACTTC.

On this clonotype itself: A much larger clone lies one base from this, so it may be a read error. V gene TRBV12-3 or TRBV12-4 combines with J gene TRBJ1-5; D is ambiguous. The CDR3 extends over 12 amino acids. Trimming cost V 4 bases and J 4 bases, with 5 bases left between them. The CDR3 is CASSYRNQPQHF. CDR3 in DNA: TGTGCCAGCAGTTACAGAAATCAGCCCCAGCATTTT.

The V call is TRBV5-1, the J call TRBJ2-1; the match to TRBD2 covers 9 bases. In germline, CDR1 is SGHRS, CDR2 YFSETQ. This CDR3 is 15 amino acids long. V shed 4 bases and J 2 bases; nucleotides not matched to a gene: 4. The CDR3 loop is CASSISGRTYNEQFF. The CDR3 bases are TGCGCCAGCAGCATTAGCGGGAGAACCTACAATGAGCAGTTCTTC.

This rearrangement joins TRBV10-2 to TRBJ2-1, with 8 bases identical to TRBD2. CDR3 size: 13 residues. Germline V lookup: CDR1 WSHSY, CDR2 SAAADI. V lost 5 bases, J lost 15 bases, and 12 bases stayed unmatched. The CDR3: CASSQLSSGHRFF. The CDR3 DNA follows: TGCGCCAGCAGTCAGCTATCTAGCGGGCATCGGTTCTTC.

This clonotype was counted only a few times. The J gene is TRBJ2-7, the V gene TRBV23-1, with D possibly being TRBD1 (5 bases). TRBV23-1 belongs to the ORF category, with a function that is uncertain. The CDR3 has 11 residues. V lost 11 bases, J lost 6 bases, and 14 bases lay in between. The CDR3 DNA reads TGCGCCCACCATCTAAGGGGCGAGCAGTACTTC. This translates into CAHHLRGEQYF.

V gene TRBV4-1 combines with J gene TRBJ2-3; D remains unclear. The germline V and J ends were trimmed by 4 bases and 4 bases, with 15 bases remaining between them. The CDR3 runs 15 residues. Germline V gives CDR1 MGHRA, CDR2 YSYEKL. CDR3 sequence: CASSLALDLSDTQYF. The CDR3 DNA reads as TGCGCCAGCAGCCTCGCCCTGGATCTTTCAGATACGCAGTATTTT.

This clonotype was found many times. The chain has TRBV11-3 and TRBJ2-1, with TRBD2 matching over 8 bases. The V and J ends lost 8 bases and 6 bases, in that order; junction bases with no gene match: 9. This CDR3 has 14 amino acids. Per the germline V gene, CDR1 is SGHNT and CDR2 is YENEEA. CDR3 sequence: CASSPGTRFNEQFF. For the CDR3, the DNA is TGTGCCAGCTCCCCCGGGACTAGATTCAATGAGCAGTTCTTC.

The V call is TRBV5-1, the J call TRBJ2-3; 7 bases match TRBD1. CDR3 size: 16 residues. Germline V lookup: CDR1 SGHRS, CDR2 YFSETQ. The V segment lost 0 bases and the J segment 2 bases; nucleotides outside the gene matches: 6. CDR3 nucleotide sequence: TGCGCCAGCAGCTTGGTAGGGGGCCCCAACACAGATACGCAGTATTTT. This sequence encodes CASSLVGGPNTDTQYF.

This clonotype has a handful of counts. The chain has TRBV5-1 and TRBJ2-7; unclear D gene. This CDR3 has 14 residues. Germline V gene data show CDR1 as SGHRS and CDR2 as YFSETQ. The V gene lost 0 bases and the J gene lost 5 bases, with 12 bases spanning the gap. The CDR3 reads CASSLVPGTNEQYF. As DNA, the CDR3 is TGCGCCAGCAGCTTGGTACCAGGTACGAACGAGCAGTACTTC.

This clonotype has at least ten counts. The chain recombines TRBV5-1 with TRBJ1-4, with TRBD1 as a possible D gene (5 bases). This CDR3 comprises 17 residues. CDR1 is SGHRS and CDR2 is YFSETQ in the germline V gene. V was shortened by 4 bases and J by 0 bases, with 16 bases between the two germline ends. In nucleotides, the CDR3 is TGCGCCAGCAGCCCCGGGACGGACTTTACAACTAATGAAAAACTGTTTTTT. Amino acids: CASSPGTDFTTNEKLFF.

This clonotype has at least ten counts. The chain joins TRBV7-2 to TRBJ2-3, with no clear D. Germline V gene data show CDR1 as SGHTA and CDR2 as FQGNSA. The CDR3 is made up of 13 amino acids. The ends were cut back, 1 base at V and 6 bases at J, with 8 bases in the middle. Here the CDR3 reads CASSLDVYDTQYF. In nucleotides, the CDR3 is TGTGCCAGCAGCTTAGACGTTTACGATACGCAGTATTTT.

This clonotype was recorded many times. This chain uses TRBV20-1 with TRBJ2-3, with 13 bases that match TRBD2. Germline V gene sequence: CDR1 DFQATT, CDR2 SNEGSKA (reference sequence). The CDR3 loop spans 17 amino acids. V shed 2 bases, J shed 6 bases, and the junction held 11 bases outside the gene matches. The CDR3 DNA sequence: TGCAGTGCTAGACCCTTCGGACTAGCGGGGGTGAAGGATACGCAGTATTTT. Residues: CSARPFGLAGVKDTQYF.